This entry lists 18 T cell receptor beta chains sequenced from one sample in a study of cytomegalovirus exposure and HLA in healthy donors. The primer mix had 60 Vbeta and 13 Jbeta primers. Only in-frame clones appear in the TCRdb table, and some are missing; sequencing was by immunoSEQ multiplex PCR. The sample lists about 110,000 clones, 70% to 80% occurring once. Sequences were obtained from PBMCs. These receptors all stem from a female donor in good health and CMV-seropositive.

The chain is built from TRBV7-6 and TRBJ2-5; 9 nucleotides line up with TRBD2. Germline CDR1 reads SGHVS; CDR2 reads FNYEAQ. The CDR3 is made up of 16 amino acids. With V trimmed by 2 bases and J by 1 base, 5 bases remained unmatched. CDR3 nucleotide sequence: TGTGCCAGCAGCTTAATAGCGGGGGCCCTCCAAGAGACCCAGTACTTC. It encodes CASSLIAGALQETQYF.

The chain links TRBV18 to TRBJ2-7; the match to TRBD2 covers 7 bases. Germline values: CDR1 KGHSH, CDR2 LQKENI. The CDR3 runs 16 residues. V lost 3 bases, J lost 3 bases, and 11 bases stayed unmatched. In nucleotides, the CDR3 is TGTGCCAGCTCACCGCCGGGTAAAGCGGGAAACTACGAGCAGTACTTC. Translation: CASSPPGKAGNYEQYF.

The chain is built from TRBV5-4 and TRBJ2-7; 10 bases match TRBD2. CDR3 length: 20 amino acids. Germline lookup yields CDR1 SGHNT and CDR2 YYREEE (reference sequence). V was clipped by 0 bases and J by 4 bases; unmatched bases: 19. The CDR3 region has the DNA TGTGCCAGCAGCTTGGCGGGGGAGACGGAGGATAGCGGGAGGTATTACGAGCAGTACTTC. Protein sequence: CASSLAGETEDSGRYYEQYF.

The rearrangement uses TRBV4-1 and TRBJ1-3, with 7 positions matching TRBD1. This CDR3 spans 17 amino acids. V trimming: 3 bases; J trimming: 0 bases; junction bases outside the gene matches: 8. Germline CDR1 MGHRA, CDR2 YSYEKL. The CDR3 nucleotides are TGCGCCAGCAGCCAGAAAGGGACAGTCTTCTCTGGAAACACCATATATTTT. It yields the protein CASSQKGTVFSGNTIYF.

The rearrangement links TRBV5-1 to TRBJ2-3, with D tentatively TRBD1 (6 bases). This CDR3 is 16 amino acids long. CDR1 is SGHRS, CDR2 YFSETQ, per germline. Trimming removed 4 bases from V and 0 bases from J, with 15 bases in between. CDR3: CASSRQAALSTDTQYF. For the CDR3, the DNA is TGCGCCAGCAGCCGACAGGCCGCCCTAAGCACAGATACGCAGTATTTT.

This clone has just one count. The CDR3 region is CASSPQWDRSTEAFF. CDR3 in DNA: TGTGCCAGCTCACCACAGTGGGACAGGAGCACTGAAGCTTTCTTT. This rearrangement joins TRBV18 to TRBJ1-1; 8 nucleotides agree with TRBD1. The length of the CDR3 is 15 residues. Trimming removed 1 base from V and 4 bases from J; junction bases left unmatched: 5. Germline CDR1 is KGHSH and CDR2 is LQKENI.

The J gene is TRBJ1-2, the V gene TRBV6-1, with D tentatively TRBD1 (5 bases). Trimming removed 2 bases from V and 7 bases from J, with 14 bases in between. This CDR3 has 14 residues. Germline CDR1 is MNHNS and CDR2 is SASEGT. Here the CDR3 reads CASSEIGGAGGYTF. For the CDR3, the DNA is TGTGCCAGCAGTGAAATCGGGGGAGCGGGTGGCTACACCTTC.

The genes are TRBV28 and TRBJ2-5; 8 bases line up with TRBD2. J was trimmed by 14 bases and V by 3 bases; bases with no gene match: 14. Per the germline V gene, CDR1 is MDHEN and CDR2 is SYDVKM. The CDR3 is 14 residues long. The CDR3 reads CASSFRRRGGTSYF. The CDR3 bases are TGTGCCAGCAGTTTTAGAAGGAGAGGCGGGACTAGTTACTTC.

The chain recombines TRBV10-2 with TRBJ2-5; D might be TRBD1 (5 bases). The CDR3 is 12 residues long. Germline CDR1 reads WSHSY; CDR2 reads SAAADI. Trimming pared 4 bases from V and 5 bases from J, leaving 8 bases between. This CDR3 is CASSGGFETQYF. CDR3 sequence (DNA): TGCGCCAGCAGTGGGGGCTTTGAGACCCAGTACTTC.

J is TRBJ2-2 and V is TRBV19; 7 bases agree with TRBD2. This CDR3 contains 15 residues. Germline V gene sequence: CDR1 LNHDA, CDR2 SQIVND (reference sequence). V dropped 6 bases and J dropped 1; count of bases not matched to a gene: 5. The CDR3 protein is CASRNQRENTGELFF. The CDR3 bases are TGTGCCAGTAGGAATCAGCGGGAGAACACCGGGGAGCTGTTTTTT.

This chain connects TRBV2 to TRBJ2-7; TRBD1 might be the D (8 bases). The V end lost 6 bases, the J end lost 1 base, and 16 bases lay between the germline ends. There are 15 residues in the CDR3. The germline V gene has CDR1 SNHLY and CDR2 FYNNEI. CDR3 sequence reads: CASRQGEGGSYEQYF. In DNA, the CDR3 is TGTGCCAGCAGACAGGGGGAGGGGGGTTCCTACGAGCAGTACTTC.

This rearrangement joins TRBV14 to TRBJ2-1, with 9 nucleotides matching TRBD2. V was clipped by 1 base and J by 10 bases; unmatched bases: 11. Germline-derived CDR1 and CDR2 are SGHDN and FVKESK. The CDR3 consists of 16 residues. The CDR3 spells CASSQALPGLAYEQFF. In nucleotides, the CDR3 is TGTGCCAGCAGCCAAGCCCTACCGGGACTAGCTTACGAGCAGTTCTTC.

The rearrangement joins TRBV18 to TRBJ1-4, with no clear D. CDR1 and CDR2 (germline): KGHSH, LQKENI. This CDR3 comprises 13 residues. The ends were cut back, 0 bases at V and 8 bases at J, with 7 bases in the middle. The CDR3 sequence: CASSPPGAEKLFF. The CDR3 region has the DNA TGTGCCAGCTCACCACCGGGAGCCGAAAAACTGTTTTTT.

The V call is TRBV18, the J call TRBJ2-7; 8 bases fit TRBD1. J lost 0 bases, V lost 6 bases, and 10 bases had no gene match. The CDR3 is made up of 16 amino acids. CDR1 KGHSH and CDR2 LQKENI come from the germline V gene. Here the CDR3 DNA reads TGTGCCAGCTCCCTCCAGGGGGCGTCCAGCTCCTACGAGCAGTACTTC. Its protein product is CASSLQGASSSYEQYF.

This chain joins TRBV9 and TRBJ2-1; TRBD2 agrees at 9 bases. This CDR3 region has 16 residues. The germline V gene has CDR1 SGDLS and CDR2 YYNGEE. Trimming cost V 0 bases and J 9 bases; bases outside gene matches: 10. CDR3 amino acids: CASSVVGGGAFSEQFF. The CDR3 DNA follows: TGTGCCAGCAGCGTAGTAGGCGGGGGGGCGTTTAGTGAGCAGTTCTTC.

In this sample, this clone turned up a few times. Written as DNA, the CDR3 is TGTGCCAGCAGCTGGGGACAGGGCCTACCCCATACGAACACCGGGGAGCTGTTTTTT. Translation: CASSWGQGLPHTNTGELFF. V gene TRBV5-4 combines with J gene TRBJ2-2, with 9 bases identical to TRBD1. The length of the CDR3 is 19 residues. Trimming took 3 bases from V and 0 from J; bases not matched to a gene: 12. Germline V gene data show CDR1 as SGHNT and CDR2 as YYREEE (reference sequence).

CDR3 in DNA: TGTGCCAGCAGGCAGACAGGGGATTATAATTCACCCCTCCACTTT. It translates to CASRQTGDYNSPLHF. The chain recombines TRBV5-4 with TRBJ1-6; TRBD1 matches 8 bases. CDR3 length: 15 amino acids. Germline values: CDR1 SGHNT, CDR2 YYREEE (reference sequence). J gave up 4 bases and V 5 bases, and 5 bases lay outside the gene matches.

This chain joins TRBV7-6 and TRBJ1-3, with D perhaps TRBD1 (6 bases). Germline V gene data show CDR1 as SGHVS and CDR2 as FNYEAQ. This CDR3 contains 16 residues. The V gene lost 4 bases and the J gene lost 0 bases, with 13 bases spanning the gap. The CDR3 here is CASSSGQTRSGNTIYF. The DNA for the CDR3 is TGTGCCAGCAGCTCCGGACAGACTCGCTCTGGAAACACCATATATTTT.